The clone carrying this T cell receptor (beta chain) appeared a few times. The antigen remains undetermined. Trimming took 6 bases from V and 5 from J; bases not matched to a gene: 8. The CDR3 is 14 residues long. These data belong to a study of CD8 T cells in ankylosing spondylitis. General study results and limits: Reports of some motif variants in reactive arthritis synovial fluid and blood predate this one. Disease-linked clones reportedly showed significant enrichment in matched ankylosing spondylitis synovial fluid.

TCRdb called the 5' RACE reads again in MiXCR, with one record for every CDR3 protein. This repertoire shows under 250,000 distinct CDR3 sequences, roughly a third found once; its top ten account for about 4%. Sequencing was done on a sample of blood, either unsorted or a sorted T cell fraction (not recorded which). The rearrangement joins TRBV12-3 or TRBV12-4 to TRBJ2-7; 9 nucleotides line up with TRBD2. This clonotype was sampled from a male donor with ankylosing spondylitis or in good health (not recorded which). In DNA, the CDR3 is TGTGCCAGCAGCCCTAGCGGGACAGTTAACGAGCAGTACTTC. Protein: CASSPSGTVNEQYF.